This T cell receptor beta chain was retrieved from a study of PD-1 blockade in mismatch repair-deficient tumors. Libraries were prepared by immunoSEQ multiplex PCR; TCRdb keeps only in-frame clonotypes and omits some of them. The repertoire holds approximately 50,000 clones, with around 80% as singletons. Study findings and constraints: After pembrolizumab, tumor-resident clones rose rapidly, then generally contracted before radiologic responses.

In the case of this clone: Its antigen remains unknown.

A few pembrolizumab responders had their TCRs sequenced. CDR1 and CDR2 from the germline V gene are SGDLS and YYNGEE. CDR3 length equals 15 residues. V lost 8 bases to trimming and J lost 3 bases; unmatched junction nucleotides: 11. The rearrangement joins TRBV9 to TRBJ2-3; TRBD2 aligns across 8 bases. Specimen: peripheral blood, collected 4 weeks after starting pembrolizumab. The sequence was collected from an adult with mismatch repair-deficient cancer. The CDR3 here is CASSPKSGSTDTQYF. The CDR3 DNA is TGTGCCAGTAGTCCGAAGAGCGGGAGTACAGATACGCAGTATTTT.